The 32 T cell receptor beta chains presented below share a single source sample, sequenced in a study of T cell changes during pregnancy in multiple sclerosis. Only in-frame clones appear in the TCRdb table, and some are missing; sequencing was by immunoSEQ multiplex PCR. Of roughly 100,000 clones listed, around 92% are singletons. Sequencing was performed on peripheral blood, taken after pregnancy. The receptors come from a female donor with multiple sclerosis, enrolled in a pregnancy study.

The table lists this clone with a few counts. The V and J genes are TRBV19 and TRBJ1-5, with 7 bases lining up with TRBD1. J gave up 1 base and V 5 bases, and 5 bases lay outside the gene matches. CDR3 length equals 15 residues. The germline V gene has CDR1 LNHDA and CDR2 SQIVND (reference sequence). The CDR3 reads CASSLQGQSNQPQHF. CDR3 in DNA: TGTGCCAGTAGTCTCCAGGGACAGAGCAATCAGCCCCAGCATTTT.

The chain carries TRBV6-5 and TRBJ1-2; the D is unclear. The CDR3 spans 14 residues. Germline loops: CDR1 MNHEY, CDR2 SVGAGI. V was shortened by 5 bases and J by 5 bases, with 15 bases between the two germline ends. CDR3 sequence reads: CASSTRTAVYGYTF. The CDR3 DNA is TGTGCCAGCAGTACCCGGACTGCCGTTTATGGCTACACCTTC.

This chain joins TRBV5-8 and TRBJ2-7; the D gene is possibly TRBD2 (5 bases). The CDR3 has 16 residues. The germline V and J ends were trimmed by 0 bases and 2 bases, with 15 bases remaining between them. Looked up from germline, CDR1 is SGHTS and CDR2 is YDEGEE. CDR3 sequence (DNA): TGTGCCAGCAGCTTGGCCTCCGGGCCGGGGACCTACGAGCAGTACTTC. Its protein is CASSLASGPGTYEQYF.

The CDR3 DNA reads as TGTGCCAGCAGCACGCCCCCGGCGGGCCCGAACACCGGGGAGCTGTTTTTT. Its translation: CASSTPPAGPNTGELFF. The chain combines TRBV7-9 with TRBJ2-2; D might be TRBD2 (5 bases). CDR1 and CDR2 from the germline V gene are SEHNR and FQNEAQ (reference sequence). The CDR3 totals 17 residues. Trimming took off 5 bases at V and 0 bases at J, with 16 bases between the two ends. Variable domain in full (rest from reference TRBV7-9 and TRBJ2-2): DTGVSQNPRHKITKRGQNVTFRCDPISEHNRLYWYRQTLGQGPEFLTYFQNEAQLEKSRLLSDRFSAERPKGSFSTLEIQRTEQGDSAMYLCASSTPPAGPNTGELFFGEGSRLTVL.

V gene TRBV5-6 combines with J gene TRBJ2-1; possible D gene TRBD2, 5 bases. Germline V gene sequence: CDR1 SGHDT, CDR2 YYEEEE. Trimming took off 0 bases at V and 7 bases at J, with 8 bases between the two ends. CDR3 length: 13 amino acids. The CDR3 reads CASSLGLANEQFF. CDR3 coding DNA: TGTGCCAGCAGCTTGGGCCTAGCAAATGAGCAGTTCTTC.

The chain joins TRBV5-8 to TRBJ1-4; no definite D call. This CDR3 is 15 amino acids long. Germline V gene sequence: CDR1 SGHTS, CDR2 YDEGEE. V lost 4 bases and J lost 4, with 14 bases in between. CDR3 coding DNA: TGTGCCAGCAGCCCAGCGGGAGGGTATAATGAAAAACTGTTTTTT. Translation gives CASSPAGGYNEKLFF.

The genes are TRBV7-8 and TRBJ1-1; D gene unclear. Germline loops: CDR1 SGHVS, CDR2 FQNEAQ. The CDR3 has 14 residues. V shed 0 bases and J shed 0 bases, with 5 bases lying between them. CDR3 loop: CASSLAVVNTEAFF. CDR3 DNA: TGTGCCAGCAGCTTAGCGGTAGTGAACACTGAAGCTTTCTTT.

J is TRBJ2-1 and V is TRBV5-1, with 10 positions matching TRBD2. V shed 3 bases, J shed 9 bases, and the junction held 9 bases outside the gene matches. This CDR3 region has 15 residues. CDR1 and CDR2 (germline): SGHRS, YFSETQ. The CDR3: CASSSSSGRGAEQFF. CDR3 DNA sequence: TGCGCCAGCAGCTCTTCTAGCGGGAGAGGTGCTGAGCAGTTCTTC.

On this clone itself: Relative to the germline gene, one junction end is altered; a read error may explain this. This chain's CDR3 is CSVEGRGDEQFF. In DNA form, the CDR3 reads TGCAGCGTCGAAGGTCGGGGGGATGAGCAGTTCTTC. The V call is TRBV29-1, the J call TRBJ2-1, with TRBD2 matching over 7 bases. Per germline, CDR1 SQVTM and CDR2 ANQGSEA. CDR3 length equals 12 residues.

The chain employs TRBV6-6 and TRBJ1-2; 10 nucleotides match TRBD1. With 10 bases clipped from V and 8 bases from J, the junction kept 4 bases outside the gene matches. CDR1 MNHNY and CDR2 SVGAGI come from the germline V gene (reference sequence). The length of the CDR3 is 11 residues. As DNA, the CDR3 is TGTGCCACCAGACAGGGGGCCGGCTACACCTTC. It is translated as CATRQGAGYTF.

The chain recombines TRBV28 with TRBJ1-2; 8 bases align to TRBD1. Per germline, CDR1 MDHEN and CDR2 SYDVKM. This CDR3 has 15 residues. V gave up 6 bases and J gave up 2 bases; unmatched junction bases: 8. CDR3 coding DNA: TGTGCCAGCAGCCCGGACAGGGCCTTAAACTATGGCTACACCTTC. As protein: CASSPDRALNYGYTF.

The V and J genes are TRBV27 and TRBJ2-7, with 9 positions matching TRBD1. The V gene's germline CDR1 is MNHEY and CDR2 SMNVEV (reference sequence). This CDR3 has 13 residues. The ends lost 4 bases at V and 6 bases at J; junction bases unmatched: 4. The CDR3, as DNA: TGTGCCAGCAGTTGGGGACAGGGCCGCGAGCAGTACTTC. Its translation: CASSWGQGREQYF.

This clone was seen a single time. The CDR3, as DNA: TGTGCCAGCAGCTCCTCGCGTACTAATGAAAAACTGTTTTTT. This encodes CASSSSRTNEKLFF. This chain joins TRBV7-8 and TRBJ1-4; D uncertain. The CDR3 covers 14 residues. V dropped 4 bases and J dropped 2 bases, with 8 bases sitting between them. Germline lookup yields CDR1 SGHVS and CDR2 FQNEAQ. The variable domain in full, with the rest retrieved from reference TRBV7-8 and TRBJ1-4, is GAGVSQSPRYKVAKRGQDVALRCDPISGHVSLFWYQQALGQGPEFLTYFQNEAQLDKSGLPSDRFFAERPEGSVSTLKIQRTQQEDSAVYLCASSSSRTNEKLFFGSGTQLSVL.

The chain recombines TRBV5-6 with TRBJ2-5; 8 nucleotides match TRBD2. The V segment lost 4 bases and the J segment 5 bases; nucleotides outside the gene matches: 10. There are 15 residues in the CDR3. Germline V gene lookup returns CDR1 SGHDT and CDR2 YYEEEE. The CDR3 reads CASSTGTSEGETQYF. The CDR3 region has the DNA TGTGCCAGCAGCACCGGGACTAGTGAGGGGGAGACCCAGTACTTC.

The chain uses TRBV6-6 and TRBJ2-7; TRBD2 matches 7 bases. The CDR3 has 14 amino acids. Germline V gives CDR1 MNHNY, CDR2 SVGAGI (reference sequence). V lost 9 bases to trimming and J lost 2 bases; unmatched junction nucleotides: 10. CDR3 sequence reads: CASRRFAGAYEQYF. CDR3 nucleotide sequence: TGTGCCAGTAGGCGCTTCGCGGGAGCCTACGAGCAGTACTTC.

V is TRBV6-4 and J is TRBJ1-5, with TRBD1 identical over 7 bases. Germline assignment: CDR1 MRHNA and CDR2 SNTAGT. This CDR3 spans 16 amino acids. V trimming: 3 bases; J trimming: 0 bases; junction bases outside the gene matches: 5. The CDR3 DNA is TGTGCCAGCAGTGAGCGGGACAGAAATAGCAATCAGCCCCAGCATTTT. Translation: CASSERDRNSNQPQHF.

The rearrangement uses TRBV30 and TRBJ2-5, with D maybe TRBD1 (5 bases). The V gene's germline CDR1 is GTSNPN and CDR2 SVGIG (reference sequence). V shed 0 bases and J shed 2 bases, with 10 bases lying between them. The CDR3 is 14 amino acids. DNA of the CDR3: TGTGCCTGGAGTGTACTAAAGGGGCAAGAGACCCAGTACTTC. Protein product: CAWSVLKGQETQYF.

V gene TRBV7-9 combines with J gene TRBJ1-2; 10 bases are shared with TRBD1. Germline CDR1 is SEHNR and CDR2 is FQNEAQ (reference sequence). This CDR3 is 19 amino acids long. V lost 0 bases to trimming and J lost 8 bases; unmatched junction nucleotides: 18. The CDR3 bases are TGTGCCAGCAGCTTAGCGCCGGGACAGGGGCGCTTCACTCTGCGGGGCTACACCTTC. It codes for CASSLAPGQGRFTLRGYTF.

As DNA, the CDR3 is TGTGCCAGCAGCTTGTCCATCAGGGGGCAACGGGGCTACACCTTC. Residues: CASSLSIRGQRGYTF. This sequence joins TRBV5-4 and TRBJ1-2; 8 bases align to TRBD1. The CDR3 covers 15 residues. In germline, CDR1 is SGHNT, CDR2 YYREEE (reference sequence). The ends lost 1 base at V and 8 bases at J; junction bases unmatched: 10.

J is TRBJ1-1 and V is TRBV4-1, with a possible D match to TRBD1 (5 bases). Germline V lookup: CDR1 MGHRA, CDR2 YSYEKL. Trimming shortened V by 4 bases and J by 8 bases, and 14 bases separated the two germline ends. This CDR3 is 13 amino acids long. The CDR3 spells CASSPQRGSEAFF. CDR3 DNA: TGCGCCAGCAGCCCGCAGCGGGGCTCCGAAGCTTTCTTT.

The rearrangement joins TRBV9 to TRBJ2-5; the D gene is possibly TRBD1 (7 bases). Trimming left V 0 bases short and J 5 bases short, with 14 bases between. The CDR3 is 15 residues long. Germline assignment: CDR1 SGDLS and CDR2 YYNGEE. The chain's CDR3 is CASSVDEGAGETQYF. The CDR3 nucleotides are TGTGCCAGCAGCGTAGACGAGGGGGCGGGGGAGACCCAGTACTTC.

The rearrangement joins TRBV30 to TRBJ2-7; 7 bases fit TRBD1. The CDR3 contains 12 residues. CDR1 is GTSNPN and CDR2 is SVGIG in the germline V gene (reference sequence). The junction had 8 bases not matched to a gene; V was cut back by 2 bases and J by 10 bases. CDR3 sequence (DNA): TGTGCCTGGAGTCCCACCGGGACAGATCAGTACTTC. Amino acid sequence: CAWSPTGTDQYF.

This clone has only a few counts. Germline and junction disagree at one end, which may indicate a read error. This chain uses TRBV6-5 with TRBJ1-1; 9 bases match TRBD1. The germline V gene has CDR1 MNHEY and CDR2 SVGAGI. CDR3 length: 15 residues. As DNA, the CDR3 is TGTGCCAGCAGTCCAGGGACAGGGAAGGCAGGTGAAACTTTCTTT. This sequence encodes CASSPGTGKAGETFF.

CDR3: CASGGGSNTGELFF. The DNA of the CDR3 is TGTGCCAGCGGGGGGGGGTCCAACACCGGGGAGCTGTTTTTT. The V call is TRBV9, the J call TRBJ2-2, with 7 bases lining up with TRBD2. Germline trimming cut 7 bases from V and 2 bases from J; bases unmatched to any gene: 5. Germline CDR1 reads SGDLS; CDR2 reads YYNGEE. The CDR3 consists of 14 residues.

The DNA for the CDR3 is TGTGCCAGCAGCTTGGGGGGGGACACTGAAGCTTTCTTT. Its protein product is CASSLGGDTEAFF. This chain uses TRBV7-8 with TRBJ1-1, with D maybe TRBD1 (5 bases). This CDR3 has 13 amino acids. Trimming removed 3 bases from V and 3 bases from J, with 8 bases in between. Germline values: CDR1 SGHVS, CDR2 FQNEAQ.

CDR3 bases: TGTGCCAGCAGCCTACGCAGGGGGCCAACTGAAGCTTTCTTT. It encodes CASSLRRGPTEAFF. V is TRBV7-2 and J is TRBJ1-1; the match to TRBD1 covers 8 bases. Germline trimming cut 5 bases from V and 5 bases from J; bases unmatched to any gene: 7. The CDR3 runs 14 residues. CDR1 SGHTA and CDR2 FQGNSA come from the germline V gene.

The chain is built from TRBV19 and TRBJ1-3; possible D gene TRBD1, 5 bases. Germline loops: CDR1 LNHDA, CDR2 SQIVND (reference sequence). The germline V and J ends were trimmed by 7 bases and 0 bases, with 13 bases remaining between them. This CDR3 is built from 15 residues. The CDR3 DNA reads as TGTGCCAGTACAAATCAAGGGGCCTCTGGAAACACCATATATTTT. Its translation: CASTNQGASGNTIYF.

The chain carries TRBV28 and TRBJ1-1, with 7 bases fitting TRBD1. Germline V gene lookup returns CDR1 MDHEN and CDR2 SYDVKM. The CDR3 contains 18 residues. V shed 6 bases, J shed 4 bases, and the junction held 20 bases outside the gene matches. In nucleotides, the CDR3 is TGTGCCAGCAGCCCGTTTATGGCGGAAAAGGGGGCGGGCACTGAAGCTTTCTTT. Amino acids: CASSPFMAEKGAGTEAFF.

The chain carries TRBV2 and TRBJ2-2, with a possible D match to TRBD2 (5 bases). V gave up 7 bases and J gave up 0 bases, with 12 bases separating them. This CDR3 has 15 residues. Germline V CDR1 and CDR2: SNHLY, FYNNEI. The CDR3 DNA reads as TGTGCCAGCATCCCAGACTACTCGAACACCGGGGAGCTGTTTTTT. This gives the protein CASIPDYSNTGELFF.

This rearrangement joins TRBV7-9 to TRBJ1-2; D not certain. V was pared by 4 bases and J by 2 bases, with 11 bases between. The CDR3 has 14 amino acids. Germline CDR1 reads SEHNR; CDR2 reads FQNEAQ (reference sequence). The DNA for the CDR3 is TGTGCCAGCAGCTATAACAGCATGAACTATGGCTACACCTTC. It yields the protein CASSYNSMNYGYTF.

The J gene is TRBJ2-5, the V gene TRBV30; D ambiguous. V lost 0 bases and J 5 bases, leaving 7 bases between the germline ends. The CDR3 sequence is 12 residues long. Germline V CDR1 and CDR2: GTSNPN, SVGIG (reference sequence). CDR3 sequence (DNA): TGTGCCTGGAGTGTATACGGGGAGACCCAGTACTTC. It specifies CAWSVYGETQYF.

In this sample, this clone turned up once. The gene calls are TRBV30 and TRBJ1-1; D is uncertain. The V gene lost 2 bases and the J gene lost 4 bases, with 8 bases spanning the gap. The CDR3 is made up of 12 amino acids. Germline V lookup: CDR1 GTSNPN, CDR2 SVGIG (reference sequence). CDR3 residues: CAWSPTGTEAFF. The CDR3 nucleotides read TGTGCCTGGAGTCCGACGGGCACTGAAGCTTTCTTT.